The clone carrying this T cell receptor (beta chain) was observed at least ten times. TCRdb re-analysed the PCR reads in MiXCR, keeping a single row per CDR3 protein. The sample includes some 320,000 distinct CDR3 sequences, roughly 24% seen only once; the top ten take 0.65% to 0.75%. This CDR3 is 14 amino acids long. Trimming cost V 4 bases and J 5 bases; bases outside gene matches: 3. These data belong to a study of molecular identifiers for immune sequencing clone quantification. Preparation of naive CD8 libraries involved 20,000 to 1,000,000 sorted cells and 10%, 30% or 50% RNA. The chain employs TRBV12-3 or TRBV12-4 and TRBJ1-4; TRBD1 aligns across 8 bases. This TCR came from a human donor in good health. Some libraries in this study had Jurkat cell RNA spiked in. The sample consisted of naive CD8+ T cells from blood, with Jurkat cell RNA spiked in. The subset denotes: FACS-sorted CD8+CD4-CCR7+CD45RA+ naive T cells. The CDR3 here is CASSSGQENEKLFF. CDR3 bases: TGTGCCAGCAGTTCGGGACAGGAAAATGAAAAACTGTTTTTT.